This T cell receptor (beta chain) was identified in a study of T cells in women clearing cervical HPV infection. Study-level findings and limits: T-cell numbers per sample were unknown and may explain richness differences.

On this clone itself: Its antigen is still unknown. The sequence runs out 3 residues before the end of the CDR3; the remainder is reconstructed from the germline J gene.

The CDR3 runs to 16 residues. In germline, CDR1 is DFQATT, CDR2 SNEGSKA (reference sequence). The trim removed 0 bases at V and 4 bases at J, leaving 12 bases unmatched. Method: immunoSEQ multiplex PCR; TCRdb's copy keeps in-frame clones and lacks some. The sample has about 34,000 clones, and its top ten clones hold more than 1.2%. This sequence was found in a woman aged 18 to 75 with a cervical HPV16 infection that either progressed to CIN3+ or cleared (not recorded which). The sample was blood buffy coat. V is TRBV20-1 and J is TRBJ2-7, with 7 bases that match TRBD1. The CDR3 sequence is CSARDRLRDRLYEQYF. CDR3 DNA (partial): TGCAGTGCTAGAGATCGCCTCCGGGACAGACTTTACGAG.